The rows below give T cell receptor beta chains drawn from one sample of a study of CD8 T cells in Susac syndrome. A single record per CDR3 protein comes from TCRdb applying MiXCR to the immunoSEQ multiplex PCR reads. Of around 170,000 distinct CDR3 sequences in the sample, around 95% are singletons; the top ten hold approximately 0.089%. Sequencing was performed on CD4+ T cells from PBMCs. Every receptor here comes from a human donor with Susac syndrome. Both conserved end residues are part of each CDR3. D genes are given only for firm matches. Clone size is not always given. Where it is, it says once, few, many or a class for expanded clones.

NA	NA	TRBJ2-5	TRBV30	CAWSVGSFEETQYF	TGTGCCTGGAGTGTGGGGAGCTTTGAAGAGACCCAGTACTTC
NA	NA	TRBJ2-3	TRBV20-1	CSAGGWGESGTDTQYF	TGCAGTGCTGGGGGTTGGGGGGAGAGTGGCACAGATACGCAGTATTTT
TRBD2	NA	TRBJ2-1	TRBV30	CAWSGPVGGGYNEQFF	TGTGCCTGGAGTGGCCCGGTGGGGGGGGGATACAATGAGCAGTTCTTC
NA	NA	TRBJ2-1	TRBV18	CASSPVREFQFF	TGTGCCAGCTCACCAGTACGGGAGTTCCAGTTCTTC
TRBD2	NA	TRBJ2-7	TRBV2	CASSEGPSGSSYEQYF	TGTGCCAGCAGTGAAGGACCTAGCGGGAGCTCCTACGAGCAGTACTTC
NA	once	TRBJ2-6	TRBV7-3	CASRVSGANVLTF	TGTGCCAGCAGGGTTTCTGGGGCCAACGTCCTGACTTTC
TRBD1	NA	TRBJ2-7	TRBV19	CASSPWTGFYEQYF	TGTGCCAGTAGTCCGTGGACAGGCTTCTACGAGCAGTACTTC
TRBD2	NA	TRBJ2-1	TRBV29-1	CSVEGRGLGLSYNEQFF	TGCAGCGTTGAAGGCAGGGGACTAGGCCTCTCCTACAATGAGCAGTTCTTC
NA	NA	TRBJ1-2	TRBV15	CATSRGDSNYGYTF	TGTGCCACCAGCAGAGGAGATTCTAACTATGGCTACACCTTC
TRBD1	once	TRBJ1-2	TRBV30	CAWGTGAGGYTF	TGTGCCTGGGGGACAGGGGCTGGCGGCTACACCTTC
NA	once	TRBJ2-3	TRBV7-3	CASSFSLWDTQYF	TGTGCCAGCAGCTTCTCGTTGTGGGATACGCAGTATTTT
NA	NA	TRBJ1-4	TRBV14	CASCRGQNEKLFF	TGTGCCAGCTGCCGGGGCCAAAATGAAAAACTGTTTTTT
TRBD1	NA	TRBJ2-7	TRBV20-1	CSPHRTGSTYEQYF	TGCAGTCCCCATAGGACAGGGTCAACCTACGAGCAGTACTTC
TRBD2	NA	TRBJ2-4	TRBV7-2	CASTDYPPGGGGKNIQYF	TGTGCCAGCACCGATTACCCGCCGGGCGGGGGTGGGAAAAACATTCAGTACTTC
TRBD1	once	TRBJ2-4	TRBV11-2	CASSLEWRTGAKNIQYF	TGTGCCAGCAGCTTAGAATGGCGGACAGGAGCCAAAAACATTCAGTACTTC
NA	NA	TRBJ1-1	TRBV20-1	CSASGQGALRNTEAFF	TGCAGTGCTAGCGGTCAGGGCGCGCTCCGGAACACTGAAGCTTTCTTT
NA	NA	TRBJ2-4	TRBV20-1	CSARDHLAKNIQYF	TGCAGTGCTAGAGATCACCTAGCCAAAAACATTCAGTACTTC
TRBD1	NA	TRBJ2-4	TRBV5-1	CASSLATGGGQANIQYF	TGCGCCAGCAGCTTGGCTACAGGGGGCGGGCAAGCAAACATTCAGTACTTC
NA	NA	TRBJ2-3	TRBV4-3	CASSRSPADTQYF	TGCGCCAGCAGCCGAAGTCCGGCAGATACGCAGTATTTT
NA	NA	TRBJ2-1	TRBV11-1	CASSPVLSQQFF	TGTGCCAGCAGCCCGGTTCTTTCCCAGCAGTTCTTC
TRBD1	NA	TRBJ1-4	TRBV29-1	CSVVRTGVGKLFF	TGCAGCGTCGTTAGGACAGGGGTTGGAAAACTGTTTTTT
NA	NA	TRBJ2-2	TRBV5-4	CASSPDPVGRTGELFF	TGTGCCAGCAGCCCGGACCCGGTTGGAAGAACCGGGGAGCTGTTTTTT
NA	NA	TRBJ2-1	TRBV4-2	CASSPTGYSYNEQFF	TGTGCCAGCAGCCCTACCGGGTACTCCTACAATGAGCAGTTCTTC
TRBD1	once	TRBJ2-2	TRBV20-1	CSARDSGTGEAGELFF	TGCAGTGCTAGAGACTCCGGGACAGGGGAAGCCGGGGAGCTGTTTTTT
NA	NA	TRBJ2-2	TRBV7-3	CASSLNGGRELFF	TGTGCCAGCAGCTTAAATGGCGGGCGGGAGCTGTTTTTT
NA	NA	TRBJ2-3	TRBV6-5	CASSYVGGRDTQYF	TGTGCCAGCAGTTACGTTGGGGGCCGAGATACGCAGTATTTT
NA	NA	TRBJ2-5	TRBV30	CAWSSQGGASTQYF	TGTGCCTGGAGTTCTCAGGGGGGGGCCTCGACCCAGTACTTC
TRBD2	NA	TRBJ2-7	TRBV5-4	CASSLSGALVYEQYF	TGTGCCAGCAGCTTGAGCGGGGCTCTGGTCTACGAGCAGTACTTC
TRBD1	NA	TRBJ2-3	TRBV4-2	CASSQDTTLGGVSDTQYF	TGTGCCAGCAGCCAAGACACTACTCTAGGGGGCGTGTCCGATACGCAGTATTTT
TRBD2	NA	TRBJ2-5	TRBV2	CATKRLAGGLETQYF	TGTGCCACGAAAAGACTAGCGGGGGGACTAGAGACCCAGTACTTC
NA	NA	TRBJ1-2	TRBV3-1	CASSQTRQGDGYTF	TGTGCCAGCAGCCAAACCCGGCAGGGCGATGGCTACACCTTC
NA	NA	TRBJ1-1	TRBV7-6	CASSLRAGSAEAFF	TGTGCCAGCAGCCTTAGAGCAGGGAGCGCTGAAGCTTTCTTT
NA	once	TRBJ1-1	TRBV29-1	CSVEDPRRDPEAFF	TGCAGCGTTGAAGATCCCCGCAGGGACCCTGAAGCTTTCTTT
NA	NA	TRBJ2-2	TRBV4-1	CASSQEAIRSLKGELFF	TGCGCCAGCAGCCAAGAAGCGATCAGGAGCCTTAAGGGGGAGCTGTTTTTT
NA	few	TRBJ2-4	TRBV11-2	CASSLGGAKNIQYF	TGTGCCAGCAGCTTAGGGGGGGCCAAAAACATTCAGTACTTC
NA	NA	TRBJ1-2	TRBV12-3/TRBV12-4	CASKLGTLGGYTF	TGTGCCAGCAAACTGGGAACCCTGGGTGGCTACACCTTC
TRBD2	NA	TRBJ2-5	TRBV20-1	CSARDWTRGAGETQYF	TGCAGTGCTAGAGACTGGACGCGGGGGGCGGGGGAGACCCAGTACTTC
NA	NA	TRBJ2-7	TRBV20-1	CSARDRQHPYEQYF	TGCAGTGCTAGAGATCGACAGCATCCCTACGAGCAGTACTTC
NA	once	TRBJ2-1	TRBV6-2/TRBV6-3	CASSWEEYNEQFF	TGTGCCAGCAGTTGGGAAGAGTACAATGAGCAGTTCTTC
TRBD2	NA	TRBJ2-2	TRBV3-1	CASSQAGGGASTGELFF	TGTGCCAGCAGCCAAGCTGGCGGGGGGGCATCAACCGGGGAGCTGTTTTTT
NA	NA	TRBJ2-5	TRBV7-6	CASSLARGTKQETQYF	TGTGCCAGCAGCCTCGCGCGGGGAACCAAGCAGGAGACCCAGTACTTC
NA	NA	TRBJ1-1	TRBV20-1	CSAVTSRGNTEAFF	TGCAGTGCTGTCACATCCAGGGGGAACACTGAAGCTTTCTTT
NA	NA	TRBJ2-3	TRBV30	CAWSVPGGVTDTQYF	TGTGCCTGGAGTGTACCTGGGGGCGTGACAGATACGCAGTATTTT
NA	NA	TRBJ1-2	TRBV3-1	CASSLRDFLRGGYTF	TGTGCCAGCAGCCTACGGGACTTTCTGAGGGGAGGCTACACCTTC
TRBD2	NA	TRBJ2-5	TRBV12-3/TRBV12-4	CASSQSGGGARETQYF	TGTGCCAGCAGTCAAAGCGGCGGGGGGGCCCGGGAGACCCAGTACTTC
NA	NA	TRBJ2-1	TRBV30	CAWAHGVYEQFF	TGTGCCTGGGCGCATGGGGTGTATGAGCAGTTCTTC
NA	NA	TRBJ2-5	TRBV6-2/TRBV6-3	CASSFYRGGETQYF	TGTGCCAGCAGCTTCTATAGAGGCGGAGAGACCCAGTACTTC
NA	NA	TRBJ1-6	TRBV5-4	CASSLGGSRTTDSPLHF	TGTGCCAGCAGCTTGGGTGGTTCTAGGACCACCGATTCACCCCTCCACTTT
TRBD2	NA	TRBJ2-7	TRBV20-1	CSAPGRGYEQYF	TGCAGTGCCCCCGGGCGGGGGTACGAGCAGTACTTC
TRBD2	NA	TRBJ2-1	TRBV20-1	CSARRRGEGEQFF	TGCAGTGCTAGAAGGCGGGGGGAGGGTGAGCAGTTCTTC
NA	NA	TRBJ2-7	TRBV5-1	CASSDSSYEQYF	TGCGCCAGCAGCGACTCGTCCTACGAGCAGTACTTC
TRBD2	NA	TRBJ2-3	TRBV7-8	CASSLFGGAYDTQYF	TGTGCCAGCAGCTTATTCGGGGGGGCGTATGATACGCAGTATTTT
TRBD1	once	TRBJ2-5	TRBV20-1	CSARPSGQGRETQYF	TGCAGTGCTAGACCCTCTGGACAGGGGAGAGAGACCCAGTACTTC
NA	once	TRBJ1-5	TRBV20-1	CSALKRQENQPQHF	TGCAGTGCTTTAAAAAGACAGGAGAATCAGCCCCAGCATTTT
TRBD2	NA	TRBJ2-5	TRBV3-1	CASSQVPGLAQETQYF	TGTGCCAGCAGCCAAGTCCCGGGACTAGCCCAAGAGACCCAGTACTTC
NA	NA	TRBJ2-5	TRBV3-1	CASSPMGTLQETQYF	TGTGCCAGCAGCCCCATGGGGACCCTCCAAGAGACCCAGTACTTC
TRBD1	NA	TRBJ2-3	TRBV5-1	CASSLGQGDTQYF	TGCGCCAGCAGCTTGGGACAGGGAGATACGCAGTATTTT
TRBD2	NA	TRBJ2-7	TRBV30	CAWKGRRLAGRVEQYF	TGTGCCTGGAAAGGGAGGAGGCTAGCGGGGCGTGTCGAGCAGTACTTC
NA	NA	TRBJ1-4	TRBV25-1	CASSDPFAYEKLFF	TGTGCCAGCAGTGACCCCTTCGCCTATGAAAAACTGTTTTTT